These 12 T cell receptor beta chains originate from one sample sequenced in a study of shared clonotypes between healthy human individuals. Using immunoSEQ multiplex PCR, the repertoire was profiled, and TCRdb retains in-frame clones only, with some absent. The data contain roughly 1 million clones, more than 60% of them singletons. Sequencing was carried out using memory CD4+ T cells sorted from blood. Subset here: CD45RA-negative fraction. All receptors derive from a man in his late teens or twenties in good health.

About this clone itself: The same CDR3 is also encoded by other DNA sequences in this sample. The chain links TRBV7-9 to TRBJ2-7; D is unresolved. Germline V gene sequence: CDR1 SEHNR, CDR2 FQNEAQ (reference sequence). This CDR3 has 11 residues. V lost 5 bases to trimming and J lost 4 bases, with 6 bases between them. The CDR3: CASSPLYEQYF. The CDR3 DNA reads TGTGCCAGCAGCCCGCTATACGAGCAGTACTTC.

The chain links TRBV4-3 to TRBJ2-5; D is possibly TRBD1 (7 bases). The ends were cut back, 4 bases at V and 2 bases at J, with 14 bases in the middle. The V gene's germline CDR1 is LGHNA and CDR2 YSLEER. This CDR3 region has 15 residues. The CDR3 DNA reads as TGCGCCAGCAGCCTCCAGGGGGGAAATCAAGAGACCCAGTACTTC. Translation: CASSLQGGNQETQYF.

This clone was recorded only once. The rearrangement uses TRBV5-1 and TRBJ1-6, with no clear D. V was trimmed by 0 bases and J by 9 bases, leaving 1 base between them. The CDR3 is 11 amino acids. CDR1 is SGHRS and CDR2 is YFSETQ in the germline V gene. The chain's CDR3 is CASSLVSPLHF. The CDR3 coding sequence is TGCGCCAGCAGCTTGGTTTCACCCCTCCACTTT.

In regard to this clone: This specimen includes other DNA sequences encoding the same CDR3. The V gene is TRBV18, the J gene TRBJ1-1, with D hard to call. This CDR3 region has 13 residues. Per germline, CDR1 KGHSH and CDR2 LQKENI. The germline V and J ends were trimmed by 3 bases and 1 base, with 6 bases remaining between them. The DNA of the CDR3 is TGTGCCAGCTCACCTAACCCGAACACTGAAGCTTTCTTT. Amino acid sequence: CASSPNPNTEAFF.

The rearrangement uses TRBV6-1 and TRBJ1-5; no reliable D call. Trimming shortened V by 4 bases and J by 0 bases, and 13 bases separated the two germline ends. CDR1 is MNHNS, CDR2 SASEGT, per germline. CDR3 length: 16 amino acids. CDR3 DNA sequence: TGTGCCAGCAGTGGCGAGAAAGTGAATAGCAATCAGCCCCAGCATTTT. Translation: CASSGEKVNSNQPQHF.

This clone was observed a few times. The chain carries TRBV7-6 and TRBJ1-2; 9 bases line up with TRBD1. CDR1 is SGHVS and CDR2 is FNYEAQ in the germline V gene. V trimming: 5 bases; J trimming: 6 bases; junction bases outside the gene matches: 7. CDR3 length: 14 residues. As DNA, the CDR3 is TGTGCCAGCAGCGAAGGGGACAGGGTGGATGGCTACACCTTC. It is translated as CASSEGDRVDGYTF.

To note about this clone: Other DNA sequences within the sample encode an identical CDR3. V gene TRBV2 combines with J gene TRBJ1-6; unclear D gene. Germline V CDR1 and CDR2: SNHLY, FYNNEI. Trimming pared 6 bases from V and 3 bases from J, leaving 12 bases between. The CDR3 sequence is 15 residues long. The CDR3: CASSEKFNYNSPLHF. The CDR3 DNA sequence: TGTGCCAGCAGCGAAAAGTTTAACTATAATTCACCCCTCCACTTT.

The V call is TRBV6-6, the J call TRBJ1-3; 9 nucleotides align to TRBD1. With 0 bases clipped from V and 3 bases from J, the junction kept 3 bases outside the gene matches. Per the germline V gene, CDR1 is MNHNY and CDR2 is SVGAGI (reference sequence). This CDR3 contains 16 residues. The CDR3 bases are TGTGCCAGCAGTTACTCGGGACAGGGAAATGGAAACACCATATATTTT. Translating gives CASSYSGQGNGNTIYF.

J is TRBJ1-6 and V is TRBV5-6; 9 bases line up with TRBD1. The germline V gene encodes CDR1 SGHDT and CDR2 YYEEEE. The trim removed 0 bases at V and 7 bases at J, leaving 5 bases unmatched. The CDR3 is 16 amino acids. The DNA of the CDR3 is TGTGCCAGCAGCTTGGAGGGGACAGGGTCCAATTCACCCCTCCACTTT. This gives the protein CASSLEGTGSNSPLHF.

This clone was observed a few times. The J gene is TRBJ2-1, the V gene TRBV30; 7 nucleotides line up with TRBD1. This CDR3 is built from 15 residues. Germline V gives CDR1 GTSNPN, CDR2 SVGIG (reference sequence). Losses at the gene ends were 2 bases for V and 3 bases for J; bases not matched to a gene: 7. The CDR3 DNA follows: TGTGCCTGGAGTCGGCAAGGGACAGACTACAATGAGCAGTTCTTC. It yields the protein CAWSRQGTDYNEQFF.

This clone was seen a handful of times. The V call is TRBV7-9, the J call TRBJ2-3, with TRBD1 matching over 11 bases. Germline CDR1 and CDR2: SEHNR and FQNEAQ (reference sequence). The CDR3 runs 15 residues. J was trimmed by 6 bases and V by 3 bases; bases with no gene match: 5. CDR3 in amino acids: CASSLRTGGKDTQYF. The CDR3 DNA is TGTGCCAGCAGCTTGCGGACAGGGGGCAAGGATACGCAGTATTTT.

The chain links TRBV6-5 to TRBJ1-6; D is perhaps TRBD1 (5 bases). V was trimmed by 6 bases and J by 2 bases, leaving 8 bases between them. Germline assignment: CDR1 MNHEY and CDR2 SVGAGI. The CDR3 sequence is 14 residues long. CDR3 nucleotide sequence: TGTGCCAGCAGGCAGGGCCCCTATAATTCACCCCTCCACTTT. It specifies CASRQGPYNSPLHF.